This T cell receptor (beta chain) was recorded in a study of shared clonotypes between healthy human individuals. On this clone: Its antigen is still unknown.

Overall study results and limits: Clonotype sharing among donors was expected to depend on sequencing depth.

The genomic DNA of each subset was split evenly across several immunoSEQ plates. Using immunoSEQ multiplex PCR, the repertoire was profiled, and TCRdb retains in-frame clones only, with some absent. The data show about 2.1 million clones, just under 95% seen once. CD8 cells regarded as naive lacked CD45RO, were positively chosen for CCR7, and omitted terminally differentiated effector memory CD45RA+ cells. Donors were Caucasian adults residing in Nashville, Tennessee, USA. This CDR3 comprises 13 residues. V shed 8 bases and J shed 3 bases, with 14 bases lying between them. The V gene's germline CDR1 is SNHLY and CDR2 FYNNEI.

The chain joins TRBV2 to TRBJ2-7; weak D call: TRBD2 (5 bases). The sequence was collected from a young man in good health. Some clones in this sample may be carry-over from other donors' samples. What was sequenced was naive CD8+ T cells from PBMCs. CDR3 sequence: CASGPRVYYEQYF. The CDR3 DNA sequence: TGTGCCAGCGGACCGAGGGTTTACTACGAGCAGTACTTC.